The present entry profiles one T cell receptor (beta chain) with its context. Which antigen it targets is not known. Base-call qualities are not available, and no considerably larger clone is one nucleotide away. This entry belongs to a study of regulatory T cells in long-lasting Graves disease (dated by TCRdb to the early 2020s). About the full investigation: Newly diagnosed Graves' disease patients had taken antithyroid drugs for less than 3 months. Peripheral blood TCR sequencing and RNA sequencing compared persistent Graves' disease patients with newly diagnosed Graves' disease patients. The study was conducted in China and was registered as a clinical trial. TCR sequencing covered some 13 persistent and roughly 20 newly diagnosed Graves' disease patients, 33 samples in total.

The CDR3 runs 18 residues from the cysteine to the phenylalanine. The DNA shown is the 54-base CDR3, in frame from base 1. CDR1 and CDR2, per the germline V gene, are MDHEN and SYDVKM. V loses 4 bases of germline sequence and J loses 6 bases, and the interval between the two ends is 27 bases. The meaning of the sample's time point label: newly diagnosed GD, antithyroid drugs for less than 3 months. For both TCR sequencing and RNA sequencing, RNA was extracted from PBMCs in TRIzol. Graves' disease was diagnosed according to American Thyroid Association guidelines. The patients came from an endocrinology department in Xi'an, China. From each patient, 7.5 to 9.5 milliliters of peripheral blood was collected into an EDTA anticoagulant tube. PBMCs were isolated by Ficoll Paque Plus density gradient separation without further T cell sorting. An Agilent 2100 Bioanalyzer and agarose gel were used to assess RNA quality, and a NanoDrop 2000 was used to measure RNA concentration.

Library construction relied on multiplex PCR. Sequencing was carried out with an Illumina HiSeq 4000. To build TCR beta libraries, CDR3 regions were amplified by Arm-PCR using iRepertoire HTBI primers. Before sequencing, the PCR products underwent gel purification. In the original analysis: Gene usage analysis of CDR3 amino acid clonotypes used the approximately 62 TRBV and around 13 TRBJ segments found across samples. COPE and FqMerger were used to merge filtered high-quality paired reads into contigs. BLAST was used to align contigs to IMGT TRBV, TRBD and TRBJ reference genes, with CDR3 defined following IMGT. Clonotypes above 0.1% frequency were classified as highly expanded clones. Shannon entropy was used to measure repertoire diversity, and the Gini coefficient was used to measure V-J evenness. A clonotype found in more than one individual was treated as public. Clones were called with MiXCR by TCRdb after fastp trimmed the public reads at Q25, and only in-frame beta chains were retained. One record per CDR3 amino acid sequence lists the most common genes and DNA. TCRdb, not the original authors, processed these V and J calls. Counted in this sample were around 420,000 distinct CDR3 sequences; 15% to 19% of them appeared once. Clones ranked in the top ten supply 22% of the sample.

Summary of the overall study and its limitations: TRBV28, TRBJ1-2 and TRBJ2-5 were preferentially used in persistent disease, while TRBV20-1 and TRBJ2-1 were favored in newly diagnosed disease. The study examined only peripheral blood because the primary lesion, thyroid tissue, could not be accessed. The small sample size was acknowledged by the authors as a limitation that may reduce accuracy. More public clonotypes were shared among persistent patients (roughly 3,000) than among newly diagnosed patients (approximately 1,000). Persistent Graves' disease patients showed lower TCR Shannon entropy and fewer highly expanded clones than newly diagnosed patients, suggesting clonal expansion. Sequencing and analysis were limited to the TCR beta chain.

The chain is encoded by TRBV28 joined to TRBJ1-1, and perhaps TRBD1 as D gene, on 6 matching bases. The starting material was peripheral blood mononuclear cells (PBMCs), obtained at new diagnosis, from a patient treated with antithyroid drugs. This sequence originates from a female donor with Graves disease. The DNA reads as follows: TGTGCCAGCAGTTCAACCCCTACCTCGCGAGGGGGGAGTTCTGAAGCTTTCTTT. This sequence encodes CASSSTPTSRGGSSEAFF.